These 8 T cell receptor beta chains were all obtained from the same sample, sequenced in a study of glioma-infiltrating T cells. Using RNA template, CDR3s of TCR alpha and beta were amplified with iRepertoire arm-PCR. TCRdb re-derived calls from the multiplex PCR reads in MiXCR, one entry per CDR3 protein. The sample has more than 100,000 distinct CDR3 sequences; roughly 30% are singletons. The sequenced sample was glioma tissue, nonneoplastic brain tissue, or PBMCs (not recorded which). All receptors come from a human donor with low-grade glioma or glioblastoma, undergoing nonglioma brain surgery, or in good health (not recorded which).

This clonotype came up many times. The genes are TRBV14 and TRBJ2-3; 9 bases fit TRBD2. Looked up from germline, CDR1 is SGHDN and CDR2 is FVKESK. After removal of 0 bases from V and 1 base from J, the junction contained 5 bases not matched to a gene. The CDR3 has 17 amino acids. CDR3 in DNA: TGTGCCAGCAGCCAAGATCGCGGGGGGGCGCGCACAGATACGCAGTATTTT. Translation: CASSQDRGGARTDTQYF. Supplemented by reference TRBV14 and TRBJ2-3, the full variable domain reads EAGVTQFPSHSVIEKGQTVTLRCDPISGHDNLYWYRRVMGKEIKFLLHFVKESKQDESGMPNNRFLAERTGGTYSTLKVQPAELEDSGVYFCASSQDRGGARTDTQYFGPGTRLTVL.

The chain recombines TRBV20-1 with TRBJ1-2, with a tentative D call TRBD1 (5 bases). Looked up from germline, CDR1 is DFQATT and CDR2 is SNEGSKA (reference sequence). V was pared by 3 bases and J by 1 base, with 18 bases between. CDR3 length: 16 amino acids. CDR3 protein: CSASGYGGGSNYGYTF. Here the CDR3 DNA reads TGCAGTGCTAGTGGATACGGGGGGGGAAGTAACTATGGCTACACCTTC.

This clonotype occurred a few times. The chain employs TRBV7-2 and TRBJ1-3; 7 nucleotides line up with TRBD1. The germline CDR1 and CDR2 sequences are SGHTA and FQGNSA. V lost 7 bases and J lost 0; bases outside the gene matches: 6. This CDR3 spans 15 amino acids. The CDR3 DNA reads as TGTGCCAGCACTAACTACAGGGGCTCTGGAAACACCATATATTTT. As protein: CASTNYRGSGNTIYF.

Points on this clonotype: A read error may be the cause here, since a much bigger clone is one base away. The chain couples TRBV20-1 to TRBJ1-2, with a weak D call TRBD1 (5 bases). This CDR3 region has 12 residues. Germline V gene data show CDR1 as DFQATT and CDR2 as SNEGSKA (reference sequence). V gave up 6 bases and J gave up 4 bases, with 12 bases separating them. The CDR3 is CSASRDGYGYTF. The CDR3 DNA sequence: TGCAGTGCGAGCAGGGACGGCTATGGCTACACCTTC.

This clonotype was observed many times. One junction end does not reproduce the germline sequence, and a read error may be involved. CDR3 nucleotide sequence: TGTGCTAGCAGCTTAATAGCGGGGGACAATGAGCAGTTCTTC. Residues: CASSLIAGDNEQFF. The rearrangement joins TRBV7-7 to TRBJ2-1; TRBD2 matches 9 bases. The CDR3 consists of 14 residues. Germline values: CDR1 SSHAT, CDR2 FNYEAQ (reference sequence).

Concerning this clonotype: A much larger clone differs by one base, so this may be a read error. The chain couples TRBV28 to TRBJ2-3; 7 nucleotides line up with TRBD1. J gave up 1 base and V 4 bases, and 8 bases lay outside the gene matches. In germline, CDR1 is MDHEN, CDR2 SYDVKM. The CDR3 extends over 16 amino acids. CDR3 nucleotide sequence: TGTGCCAGCAGTTCCCCAGAGGGGGCAGGCACAGATACGCAGTATTTT. Its translation: CASSSPEGAGTDTQYF.

This clonotype was counted between two and nine times. The V gene is TRBV19, the J gene TRBJ1-2, with D tentatively TRBD1 (5 bases). V was clipped by 4 bases and J by 5 bases, with 8 bases between them. The CDR3 contains 12 residues. CDR1 and CDR2 (germline): LNHDA, SQIVND (reference sequence). CDR3 loop: CASSTGWYGYTF. Here the CDR3 DNA reads TGTGCCAGTAGTACAGGGTGGTATGGCTACACCTTC.

This clonotype was recorded many times. This chain uses TRBV28 with TRBJ2-7, with D possibly TRBD2 on 5 matching bases. Trimming cost V 5 bases and J 5 bases, with 16 bases left between them. There are 14 residues in the CDR3. CDR1 and CDR2 (germline): MDHEN, SYDVKM. CDR3 DNA sequence: TGTGCCAGCAGTCAAGGAGGCACCCTCGACGAGCAGTACTTC. Translation: CASSQGGTLDEQYF.